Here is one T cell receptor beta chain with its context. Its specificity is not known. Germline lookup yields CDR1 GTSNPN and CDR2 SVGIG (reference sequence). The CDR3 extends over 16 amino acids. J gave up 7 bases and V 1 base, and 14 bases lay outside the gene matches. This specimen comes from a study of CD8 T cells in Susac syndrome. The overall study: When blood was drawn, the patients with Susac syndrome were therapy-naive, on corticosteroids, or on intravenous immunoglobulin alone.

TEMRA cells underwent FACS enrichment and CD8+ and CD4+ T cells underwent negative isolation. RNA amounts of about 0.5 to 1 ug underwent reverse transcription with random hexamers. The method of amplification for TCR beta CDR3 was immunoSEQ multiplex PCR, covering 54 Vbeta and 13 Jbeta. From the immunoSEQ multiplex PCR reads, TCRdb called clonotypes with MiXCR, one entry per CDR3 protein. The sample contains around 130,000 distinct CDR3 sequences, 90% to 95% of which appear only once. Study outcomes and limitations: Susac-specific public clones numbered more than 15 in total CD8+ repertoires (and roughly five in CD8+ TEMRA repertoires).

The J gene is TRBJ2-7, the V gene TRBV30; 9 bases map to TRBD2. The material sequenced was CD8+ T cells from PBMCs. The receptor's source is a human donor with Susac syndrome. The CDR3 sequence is CAWSGPSGGPEGEQYF. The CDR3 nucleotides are TGTGCCTGGAGTGGTCCCAGCGGGGGGCCAGAGGGGGAGCAGTACTTC.